These T cell receptor beta chains were read from a single sample in a study of cytomegalovirus exposure and HLA in healthy donors. Data came from immunoSEQ multiplex PCR; TCRdb stores just in-frame clones and leaves some out. This sample's table reports around 210,000 clones. The sample taken for sequencing was PBMCs. These receptors were collected from a girl aged 2 to 9 in good health and CMV-seropositive. Both conserved end residues are part of each CDR3. Each record gives: J gene, D gene, V gene, CDR3 DNA, CDR3 protein. The D gene is left open where the match is weak.

j_call: TRBJ2-3
d_call: TRBD2
v_call: TRBV6-1
cdr3_nt: TGTGCCAGCAGTGTTAGGGAGGGGAGCACAGATACGCAGTATTTT
cdr3_aa: CASSVREGSTDTQYF

j_call: TRBJ2-1
d_call: TRBD1
v_call: TRBV2
cdr3_nt: TGTGCCAGCAGAGGACAGGGGGACGATAACGGATACAATGAGCAGTTCTTC
cdr3_aa: CASRGQGDDNGYNEQFF

j_call: TRBJ1-2
d_call: NA
v_call: TRBV6-1
cdr3_nt: TGTGCCAGCAGTGTAGGGAGGCAGGGTCGAGGCTACACCTTC
cdr3_aa: CASSVGRQGRGYTF

j_call: TRBJ2-3
d_call: NA
v_call: TRBV7-9
cdr3_nt: TGTGCCAGCAGCTTGGCCTGGGAAGGACTTAGCACAGATACGCAGTATTTT
cdr3_aa: CASSLAWEGLSTDTQYF

j_call: TRBJ2-1
d_call: TRBD2
v_call: TRBV10-3
cdr3_nt: TGTGCCATCACCAAACCGGGGACTAGCGGGACCCCTGAGCAGTTCTTC
cdr3_aa: CAITKPGTSGTPEQFF

j_call: TRBJ2-5
d_call: NA
v_call: TRBV5-1
cdr3_nt: TGCGCCAGCAGCTTTACCGGGAAACACCAAGAGACCCAGTACTTC
cdr3_aa: CASSFTGKHQETQYF

j_call: TRBJ1-1
d_call: TRBD1
v_call: TRBV5-1
cdr3_nt: TGCGCCAGCAGCTTGGCCCAGGGGGTCTACGCTTTCTTT
cdr3_aa: CASSLAQGVYAFF

j_call: TRBJ2-7
d_call: NA
v_call: TRBV7-9
cdr3_nt: TGTGCCAGCAGCTTAGGGGTTCTAGTTCCCCTGGGTTCCTACGAGCAGTACTTC
cdr3_aa: CASSLGVLVPLGSYEQYF

j_call: TRBJ1-2
d_call: NA
v_call: TRBV5-6
cdr3_nt: TGTGCCAGCAGCTTGTCGGGGATGGGTGGCTACACCTTC
cdr3_aa: CASSLSGMGGYTF

j_call: TRBJ2-7
d_call: TRBD1
v_call: TRBV15
cdr3_nt: TGTGCCACCAGCACAGGGACAGGGGGCGAGCAGTACTTC
cdr3_aa: CATSTGTGGEQYF

j_call: TRBJ2-7
d_call: TRBD1
v_call: TRBV27
cdr3_nt: TGTGCCAGCAGTTTATTGGGACAGCACGAGCAGTACTTC
cdr3_aa: CASSLLGQHEQYF

j_call: TRBJ2-7
d_call: TRBD2
v_call: TRBV7-6
cdr3_nt: TGTGCCAGCAGCCCCCTCAGTAGCGGGAGCTCGACGGTACGCGAGCAGTACTTC
cdr3_aa: CASSPLSSGSSTVREQYF

j_call: TRBJ2-2
d_call: TRBD1
v_call: TRBV9
cdr3_nt: TGTGCCAGCAGCGTAAGGACAGGGGACACCGGGGAGCTGTTTTTT
cdr3_aa: CASSVRTGDTGELFF

j_call: TRBJ2-7
d_call: TRBD2
v_call: TRBV15
cdr3_nt: TGTGCCACCAGCAGGGCCGGGACTAGCGGGAGACCCTACGAGCAGTACTTC
cdr3_aa: CATSRAGTSGRPYEQYF

j_call: TRBJ2-1
d_call: NA
v_call: TRBV10-3
cdr3_nt: TGTGCCAGCAGCCCAGGGGAGTTGGATGAGCAGTTCTTC
cdr3_aa: CASSPGELDEQFF

j_call: TRBJ2-7
d_call: TRBD1
v_call: TRBV28
cdr3_nt: TGTGCCAGCAGTATACCCTGTGGACAGGGGAGCTACGAGCAGTACTTC
cdr3_aa: CASSIPCGQGSYEQYF

j_call: TRBJ2-3
d_call: NA
v_call: TRBV2
cdr3_nt: TGTGCCAGCAGTGCTAGCACAGATACGCAGTATTTT
cdr3_aa: CASSASTDTQYF

j_call: TRBJ2-1
d_call: TRBD1
v_call: TRBV19
cdr3_nt: TGTGCCAGTAGTAGCAGGGGGCCCTTGAATGAGCAGTTCTTC
cdr3_aa: CASSSRGPLNEQFF

j_call: TRBJ2-6
d_call: TRBD1
v_call: TRBV19
cdr3_nt: TGTGCCAGCGGACAGGGAAGGTCCGGGGCCAACGTCCTGACTTTC
cdr3_aa: CASGQGRSGANVLTF

j_call: TRBJ2-7
d_call: TRBD1
v_call: TRBV15
cdr3_nt: TGTGCCACCAGCCCAAGGACAGGGGGTCTTTCCTACGAGCAGTACTTC
cdr3_aa: CATSPRTGGLSYEQYF

j_call: TRBJ1-2
d_call: TRBD1
v_call: TRBV11-2
cdr3_nt: TGTGCCAGCAGCTTTGACAGGGCTTATGGCTACACCTTC
cdr3_aa: CASSFDRAYGYTF

j_call: TRBJ2-1
d_call: TRBD2
v_call: TRBV6-6
cdr3_nt: TGTGCCAGCAGTTACCCGGGGGGAAATGAGCAGTTCTTC
cdr3_aa: CASSYPGGNEQFF

j_call: TRBJ2-3
d_call: NA
v_call: TRBV13
cdr3_nt: TGTGCCAGCAGCTTATACTGGAGACCCACAGATACGCAGTATTTT
cdr3_aa: CASSLYWRPTDTQYF

j_call: TRBJ2-3
d_call: TRBD2
v_call: TRBV4-1
cdr3_nt: TGCGCCAGCAGCCAAGATTGGACTAGCGGAGCCTATACGCAGTATTTT
cdr3_aa: CASSQDWTSGAYTQYF

j_call: TRBJ1-2
d_call: NA
v_call: TRBV5-5
cdr3_nt: TGTGCCAGCAGCTTGGAGGGAGGACTTAACTATGGCTACACCTTC
cdr3_aa: CASSLEGGLNYGYTF

j_call: TRBJ2-3
d_call: NA
v_call: TRBV12-5
cdr3_nt: TGTGCTAGTGAACCCAGTCGGGCTAGCGATCCAGATACGCAGTATTTT
cdr3_aa: CASEPSRASDPDTQYF

j_call: TRBJ1-1
d_call: TRBD1
v_call: TRBV4-1
cdr3_nt: TGCGCCAGCAGCCAAGAAGGGACAGGGGCGCTTCGGGACACTGAAGCTTTCTTT
cdr3_aa: CASSQEGTGALRDTEAFF

j_call: TRBJ2-1
d_call: TRBD1
v_call: TRBV18
cdr3_nt: TGTGCCAGCTCACTATGGACAGGGGACAATGAGCAGTTCTTC
cdr3_aa: CASSLWTGDNEQFF

j_call: TRBJ1-2
d_call: NA
v_call: TRBV7-8
cdr3_nt: TGTGCCAGCAGCTTAATAGAGGGAAACTATGGCTACACCTTC
cdr3_aa: CASSLIEGNYGYTF

j_call: TRBJ2-3
d_call: NA
v_call: TRBV9
cdr3_nt: TGTGCCAGCAGCGTAGTCGGGACAGATACGCAGTATTTT
cdr3_aa: CASSVVGTDTQYF

j_call: TRBJ2-7
d_call: TRBD2
v_call: TRBV7-9
cdr3_nt: TGTGCCAGCAGCTCCGGGACTAGCGGTTACGAGCAGTACTTC
cdr3_aa: CASSSGTSGYEQYF

j_call: TRBJ2-3
d_call: TRBD2
v_call: TRBV27
cdr3_nt: TGTGCCAGCAGTTTATACGGGACTAGCGGTACTAGCACAGATACGCAGTATTTT
cdr3_aa: CASSLYGTSGTSTDTQYF

j_call: TRBJ2-7
d_call: NA
v_call: TRBV5-5
cdr3_nt: TGTGCCAGCAGCCCTGGGGTCGGGCGGGGACTCTACGAGCAGTACTTC
cdr3_aa: CASSPGVGRGLYEQYF

j_call: TRBJ2-5
d_call: NA
v_call: TRBV6-5
cdr3_nt: TGTGCCAGCAGTTACGGGGACAATCAAGAGACCCAGTACTTC
cdr3_aa: CASSYGDNQETQYF

j_call: TRBJ2-6
d_call: TRBD1
v_call: TRBV5-1
cdr3_nt: TGCGCCAGCAGCATAGCAGGGGGCACTGGGGCCAACGTCCTGACTTTC
cdr3_aa: CASSIAGGTGANVLTF

j_call: TRBJ1-5
d_call: NA
v_call: TRBV19
cdr3_nt: TGTGCCAGTAGTATAGAGGACAGACGCAATCAGCCCCAGCATTTT
cdr3_aa: CASSIEDRRNQPQHF

j_call: TRBJ1-4
d_call: NA
v_call: TRBV5-4
cdr3_nt: TGTGCCAGCAGCTTGGACCAGGGAAATGAAAAACTGTTTTTT
cdr3_aa: CASSLDQGNEKLFF

j_call: TRBJ2-5
d_call: TRBD2
v_call: TRBV28
cdr3_nt: TGTGCCAGCAGTGACCCCGGGACTAGCGGGAGGGTACAAGAGACCCAGTACTTC
cdr3_aa: CASSDPGTSGRVQETQYF

j_call: TRBJ2-5
d_call: NA
v_call: TRBV30
cdr3_nt: TGTGCCTGGGGCCAAGGGACTCTCGGCCAAGAGACCCAGTACTTC
cdr3_aa: CAWGQGTLGQETQYF

j_call: TRBJ1-4
d_call: TRBD1
v_call: TRBV28
cdr3_nt: TGTGCCAGCAGTTTAAGGGGGCTCGGTGAAAAACTGTTTTTT
cdr3_aa: CASSLRGLGEKLFF

j_call: TRBJ1-5
d_call: NA
v_call: TRBV25-1
cdr3_nt: TGTGCCAGCAGTGAATCCAGGGCGTATCAGCCCCAGCATTTT
cdr3_aa: CASSESRAYQPQHF

j_call: TRBJ2-7
d_call: TRBD1
v_call: TRBV7-7
cdr3_nt: TGTGCTAGCAGCTTGGGACAGGGGGCAGGGGAGCAGTACTTC
cdr3_aa: CASSLGQGAGEQYF

j_call: TRBJ2-5
d_call: NA
v_call: TRBV28
cdr3_nt: TGTGCCAGCAGACCATCTGGCAGCCAAGAGACCCAGTACTTC
cdr3_aa: CASRPSGSQETQYF

j_call: TRBJ2-7
d_call: NA
v_call: TRBV18
cdr3_nt: TGTGCCAGCTCACCACACAAATACGAGCAGTACTTC
cdr3_aa: CASSPHKYEQYF

j_call: TRBJ2-7
d_call: NA
v_call: TRBV11-2
cdr3_nt: TGTGCCAGCAGCTTAGGCCGGGGTAAGGCCTTGAGTACCTACGAGCAGTACTTC
cdr3_aa: CASSLGRGKALSTYEQYF

j_call: TRBJ2-5
d_call: TRBD2
v_call: TRBV7-2
cdr3_nt: TGTGCCAGCAGCTTAGTGGCGGGAGGGCCAGAGACCCAGTACTTC
cdr3_aa: CASSLVAGGPETQYF

j_call: TRBJ2-3
d_call: TRBD2
v_call: TRBV10-1
cdr3_nt: TGCGCCAGCAGTGGGGCGAAACTAGCGGGAGGTCCAGATACGCAGTATTTT
cdr3_aa: CASSGAKLAGGPDTQYF

j_call: TRBJ2-1
d_call: NA
v_call: TRBV5-1
cdr3_nt: TGCGCCAGCAGCTTGGGGGAGAGCTCCTACAATGAGCAGTTCTTC
cdr3_aa: CASSLGESSYNEQFF

j_call: TRBJ1-5
d_call: TRBD1
v_call: TRBV7-6
cdr3_nt: TGTGCCAGCAGCTTAGGGGACAGGAATCAGCCCCAGCATTTT
cdr3_aa: CASSLGDRNQPQHF

j_call: TRBJ2-1
d_call: TRBD2
v_call: TRBV28
cdr3_nt: TGTGCCAGCAGTCCCCAGAGACTAGCGGGAGGACAAAATGAGCAGTTCTTC
cdr3_aa: CASSPQRLAGGQNEQFF

j_call: TRBJ2-3
d_call: TRBD2
v_call: TRBV9
cdr3_nt: TGTGCCAGCAGCGTAGCCAGCGGGACGTCATCAGATACGCAGTATTTT
cdr3_aa: CASSVASGTSSDTQYF

j_call: TRBJ1-1
d_call: NA
v_call: TRBV6-1
cdr3_nt: TGTGCCAGCAGTGAAGCGAGAGGGGGGGCGCCTGAAGCTTTCTTT
cdr3_aa: CASSEARGGAPEAFF

j_call: TRBJ2-2
d_call: NA
v_call: TRBV10-3
cdr3_nt: TGTGCCATCAGCCTACAGGGTACCACCGGGGAGCTGTTTTTT
cdr3_aa: CAISLQGTTGELFF

j_call: TRBJ1-1
d_call: NA
v_call: TRBV28
cdr3_nt: TGTGCCAGCAGCGGTCTGATTCTAGGGGCCTTCCCTTGGCCTTTCTTT
cdr3_aa: CASSGLILGAFPWPFF

j_call: TRBJ2-3
d_call: NA
v_call: TRBV7-8
cdr3_nt: TGTGCCAGCAGCTTTGGCCGACTAACAGATACGCAGTATTTT
cdr3_aa: CASSFGRLTDTQYF